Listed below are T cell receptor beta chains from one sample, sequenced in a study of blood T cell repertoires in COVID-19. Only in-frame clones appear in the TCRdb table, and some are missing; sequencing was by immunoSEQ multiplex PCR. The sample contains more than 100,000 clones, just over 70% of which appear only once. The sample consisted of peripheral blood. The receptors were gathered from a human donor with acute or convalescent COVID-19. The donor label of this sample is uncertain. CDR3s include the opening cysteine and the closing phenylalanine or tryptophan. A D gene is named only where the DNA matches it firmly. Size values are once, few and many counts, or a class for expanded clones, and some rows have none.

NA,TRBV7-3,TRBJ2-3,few,TGTGCCAGCAGTTTGGGGCCTAGCACAGATACGCAGTATTTT,CASSLGPSTDTQYF
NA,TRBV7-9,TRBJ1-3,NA,TGTGCCAGCAGCTTAGGGGCAGATACTCGCTCTGGAAACACCATATATTTT,CASSLGADTRSGNTIYF
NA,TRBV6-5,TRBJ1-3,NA,TGTGCCAGCACCGCGTACGGGGGAAACACCATATATTTT,CASTAYGGNTIYF
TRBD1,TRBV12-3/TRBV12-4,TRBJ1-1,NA,TGTGCCAGCAGTAGGACAGGGTGGGCTTTCTTT,CASSRTGWAFF
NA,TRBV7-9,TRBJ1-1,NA,TGTGCCAGCAGCCCACGAGGCGGGGATGAAGCTTTCTTT,CASSPRGGDEAFF
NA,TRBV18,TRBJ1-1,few,TGTGCCAGCTCGGCCAACAGGGTCGAAGCTTTCTTT,CASSANRVEAFF
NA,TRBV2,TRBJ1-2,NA,TGTGCCAGCAAACTCCCGTTAGGGGCGAGGGGCTACACCTTC,CASKLPLGARGYTF
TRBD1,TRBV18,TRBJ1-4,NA,TGTGCCAGCTCACCGGGACAGGGGGAAAAACTGTTTTTT,CASSPGQGEKLFF
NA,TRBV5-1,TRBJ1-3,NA,TGCGCCAGCAGCTTTTTGGAATGGAGCTCTGGAAACACCATATATTTT,CASSFLEWSSGNTIYF
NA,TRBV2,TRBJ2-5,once,TGTGCCAGCAGTTTTCCCCGGGAGACCCAGTACTTC,CASSFPRETQYF
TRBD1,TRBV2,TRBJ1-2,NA,TGTGCCAGCAGTTCTACCGGGACAGGTATTAACTATGGCTACACCTTC,CASSSTGTGINYGYTF
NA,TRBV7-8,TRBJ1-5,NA,TGTGCCAGCAGCTTAGGCAGGGTCACTCAGCCCCAGCATTTT,CASSLGRVTQPQHF
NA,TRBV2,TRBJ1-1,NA,TGTGCCAGCAGATTTTTTAAGAACACTGAAGCTTTCTTT,CASRFFKNTEAFF
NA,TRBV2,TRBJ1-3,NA,TGTGCCAGCAGTGAACAGGGGAGGGCAAACACCATATATTTT,CASSEQGRANTIYF
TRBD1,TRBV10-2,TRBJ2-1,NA,TGCGCCAGCAGTGAGTCGGGGACAGCGAGGCCCTACAATGAGCAGTTCTTC,CASSESGTARPYNEQFF